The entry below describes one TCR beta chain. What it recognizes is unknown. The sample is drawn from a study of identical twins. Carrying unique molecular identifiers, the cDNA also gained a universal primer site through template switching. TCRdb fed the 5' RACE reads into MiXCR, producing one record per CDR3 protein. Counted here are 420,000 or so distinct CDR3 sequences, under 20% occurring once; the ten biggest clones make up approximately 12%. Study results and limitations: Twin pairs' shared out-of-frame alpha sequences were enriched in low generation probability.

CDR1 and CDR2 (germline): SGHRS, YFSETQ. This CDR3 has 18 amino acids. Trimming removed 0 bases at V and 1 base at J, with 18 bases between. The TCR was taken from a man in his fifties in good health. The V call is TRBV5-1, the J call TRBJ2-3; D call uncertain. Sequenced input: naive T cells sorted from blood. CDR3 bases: TGCGCCAGCAGCTTGGCCGGATCTCCGATCCTACGCACAGATACGCAGTATTTT. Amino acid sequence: CASSLAGSPILRTDTQYF. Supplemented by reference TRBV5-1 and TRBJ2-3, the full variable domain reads KAGVTQTPRYLIKTRGQQVTLSCSPISGHRSVSWYQQTPGQGLQFLFEYFSETQRNKGNFPGRFSGRQFSNSRSEMNVSTLELGDSALYLCASSLAGSPILRTDTQYFGPGTRLTVL.